This paragraph covers one T cell receptor (beta chain) sequence. The antigen it recognizes is unknown. HCMV serostatus was determined by detecting HCMV-specific IgG in serum with a commercial ELISA kit. Peripheral blood mononuclear cells were isolated from blood by Ficoll density gradient centrifugation. The record originates from a study of T cells expressing NK-cell markers (dated by TCRdb to 2020 to 2022). Regarding the study in general: Eight or nine donors provided sorted CD3+CD56+NKG2C+, CD3+CD56+NKG2C- and CD3+CD56-NKG2C+ T-cell subsets, whose TCR beta-chain repertoires were profiled. Seven of the eight sequenced donors were HCMV-seropositive and one was HCMV-seronegative. The study sequenced eight donors, all healthy volunteers chosen at random: three men and five women. Libraries were sequenced as 2 x 150 bp reads on Illumina HiSeq 2000/2500, MiSeq or NextSeq.

Reading the germline V gene (reference sequence) gives CDR1 LGHDT and CDR2 YNNKEL. From the cysteine through the phenylalanine, the CDR3 covers 13 amino acids. Only the protein is on record. What the research found in general, with its limitations: Those dominant clonotypes were again the most abundant among CD3+CD56-NKG2C+ cells in four donors, at roughly 28.3-60.1%. Whether the expanded NKG2C-expressing T cell clones were specific for HCMV antigens was left unclear. In five to seven donors, the dominant CD3+CD56+NKG2C+ clonotypes were found to rank among the top 10 CD8+ clonotypes and to make up about 1.0-7.5% of CD8+ T cells.

Sequenced on an Illumina HiSeq 2000. 5'RACE template switching, by which a universal primer site and unique molecular identifiers were added, was used to make TCR beta cDNA libraries. cDNA synthesis was primed from the TCR beta constant segment and was followed by two successive PCR amplification steps. The authors' analysis ran thus. MIGEC was used to demultiplex reads and group reads by UMI, and MiTCR was used to assemble and quantify clonotypes. To exclude erroneous sequences, only TCR cDNA sequences supported by at least two reads were retained. The tcR package was used for downstream repertoire analysis, with clonotypes matched between fractions based on CDR3 nucleotide sequence plus V segment. VDJmatch was used to annotate antigen specificity against VDJdb, with one amino acid substitution in CDR3 permitted. TCRdb reprocessed the reads, and each CDR3 protein sequence is entered once, without DNA. These V and J calls derive from TCRdb rather than the authors' analysis. For this sample, the table gives some 110,000 distinct CDR3 sequences. Less than 20% of the sample lies in the top ten.

The V and J segments used are TRBV3-1 and TRBJ2-1; TCRdb's assignment of TRBD1 cannot be checked, as there is no DNA. The sample was blood T cells: a sorted CD56 or NKG2C T cell subset, CD4+ or CD8+ T cells, or bulk PBMC T cells (not recorded which). The receptor was isolated from a woman between 18 and 70 years old in good health. The CDR3 region has the sequence CASSQDRAHEQFF.